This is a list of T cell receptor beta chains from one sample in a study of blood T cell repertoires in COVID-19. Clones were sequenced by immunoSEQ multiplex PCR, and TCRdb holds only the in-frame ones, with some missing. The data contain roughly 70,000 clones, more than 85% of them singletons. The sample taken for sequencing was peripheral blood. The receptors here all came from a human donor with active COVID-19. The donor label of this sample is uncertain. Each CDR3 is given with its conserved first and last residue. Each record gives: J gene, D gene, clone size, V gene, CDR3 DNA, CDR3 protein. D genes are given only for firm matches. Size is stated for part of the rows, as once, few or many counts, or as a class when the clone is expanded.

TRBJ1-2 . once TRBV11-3 TGTGCCAGCAGGTCAGGGAGGTCCTACACCTTC CASRSGRSYTF
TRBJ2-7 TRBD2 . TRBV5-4 TGTGCCAGCAGCTTTGGCCTAGCGGGAGCCGAGCAGTACTTC CASSFGLAGAEQYF
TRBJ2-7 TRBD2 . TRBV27 TGTGCCAGCAGTTTAGCGGGAGGGGAGGCCTACGAGCAGTACTTC CASSLAGGEAYEQYF
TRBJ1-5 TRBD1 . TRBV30 TGTGCCTGGATACTGGCCAGGGGGCGCTTCGGCAATCAGCCCCAGCATTTT CAWILARGRFGNQPQHF
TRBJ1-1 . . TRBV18 TGTGCCAGCTCACCAGACGAGGGTATCGGCACTGAAGCTTTCTTT CASSPDEGIGTEAFF
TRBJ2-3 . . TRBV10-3 TGTGCCATCAGTGAGTCGAGCTCATTGACGCAGTATTTT CAISESSSLTQYF
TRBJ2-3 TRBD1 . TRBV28 TGTGCCAGCAGAGGATCGGGGACCGGACAGGGGGCGCAGTATTTT CASRGSGTGQGAQYF
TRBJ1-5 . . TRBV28 TGTGCCAGCAGTTTCCTTACTGAACCCAATCAGCCCCAGCATTTT CASSFLTEPNQPQHF
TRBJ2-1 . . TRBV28 TGTGCCAGCAGTTTATGGGCGGAGACAGGGACTTACAATGAGCAGTTCTTC CASSLWAETGTYNEQFF
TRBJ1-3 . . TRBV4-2 TGTGCCAGCAGCCAGCCCCTGGGCATCTCTGGAAACACCATATATTTT CASSQPLGISGNTIYF
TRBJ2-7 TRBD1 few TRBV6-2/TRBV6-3 TGTGCCAGCAGTCCCGACAGGGGTCTCTACGAGCAGTACTTC CASSPDRGLYEQYF
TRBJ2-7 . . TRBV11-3 TGTGCCAGCAGCTTCACCGGTGGCGAGCAGTACTTC CASSFTGGEQYF
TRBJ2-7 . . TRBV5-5 TGTGCCAGCAGCTTGGGTGCAGGGGGGTACGAGCAGTACTTC CASSLGAGGYEQYF
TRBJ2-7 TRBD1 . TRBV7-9 TGTGCCAGCAGCTGGGGACAGTCCCTAGCCGAGCAGTACTTC CASSWGQSLAEQYF
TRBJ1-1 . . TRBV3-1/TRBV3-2 TGTGCCAGCAGCCTGGGACTTGGTGAAGCTTTCTTT CASSLGLGEAFF
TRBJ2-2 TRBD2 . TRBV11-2 TGTGCCAGCACCCCCGGACTAGCGGGAGCACACGCCGGGGAGCTGTTTTTT CASTPGLAGAHAGELFF
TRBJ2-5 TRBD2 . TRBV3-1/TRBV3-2 TGTGCCAGCAGCGGACTAGCGGGAGACAAGTACCAAGAGACCCAGTACTTC CASSGLAGDKYQETQYF
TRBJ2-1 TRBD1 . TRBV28 TGTGCCAGCAGTTTGATAAAGGACAGGGGAGATGAGCAGTTCTTC CASSLIKDRGDEQFF